The 32 T cell receptor beta chains below all came from one sample that was sequenced in a study of blood T cell repertoires in COVID-19. Measured with immunoSEQ multiplex PCR; TCRdb has only the in-frame clones, and not every one. The sample yields under 200,000 clones, about 85% seen once. Specimen: PBMCs or T cells enriched from blood (not recorded which). Source of these receptors: a woman aged 35 to 49 in a cohort exposed to, infected with or recovered from COVID-19 (not recorded which).

This clone was seen only a few times. The chain recombines TRBV5-1 with TRBJ1-2; 7 bases align to TRBD1. The trim removed 5 bases at V and 8 bases at J, leaving 15 bases unmatched. CDR3 length: 15 residues. Germline loops: CDR1 SGHRS, CDR2 YFSETQ. The CDR3 reads CASRATGLFLYGYTF. The CDR3 coding sequence is TGCGCCAGCAGGGCGACAGGGTTGTTCTTGTACGGCTACACCTTC.

The V call is TRBV11-2, the J call TRBJ2-7; 9 nucleotides agree with TRBD1. CDR1 is SGHAT and CDR2 is FQNNGV in the germline V gene. The CDR3 consists of 15 residues. Trimming cost V 1 base and J 2 bases; bases outside gene matches: 3. The CDR3 here is CASSLVGTGTYEQYF. The CDR3 coding sequence is TGTGCCAGCAGCTTAGTTGGGACAGGGACCTACGAGCAGTACTTC.

This clone was counted a single time. The chain combines TRBV7-2 with TRBJ1-1; TRBD1 might be the D (5 bases). Between the trimmed V and J ends, which lost 0 bases and 5 bases, there was a span of 13 bases. The CDR3 is made up of 15 amino acids. Germline loops: CDR1 SGHTA, CDR2 FQGNSA. CDR3 loop: CASSLAIGGGTEAFF. The CDR3 region has the DNA TGTGCCAGCAGCTTAGCGATCGGGGGAGGGACTGAAGCTTTCTTT.

The chain combines TRBV5-5 with TRBJ1-1; 9 nucleotides match TRBD1. The J segment lost 11 bases and the V segment lost 3 bases, leaving 17 bases of the junction unmatched. The CDR3 has 16 amino acids. CDR1 and CDR2 (germline): SGHKS, YYEKEE (reference sequence). The CDR3 nucleotides are TGTGCCAGCAGCTCCCGGGCATGGGACAGGGAACTGGGGGCTTTCTTT. Translation: CASSSRAWDRELGAFF.

This rearrangement joins TRBV5-4 to TRBJ1-2, with TRBD1 identical over 7 bases. Germline V gives CDR1 SGHNT, CDR2 YYREEE (reference sequence). The CDR3 length is 14 residues. Trimming at V came to 4 bases and at J to 2 bases, leaving 5 bases not matched to a gene. CDR3 region: CASSLRQGNYGYTF. In DNA form, the CDR3 reads TGTGCCAGCAGCCTACGACAGGGAAACTATGGCTACACCTTC. Complete variable domain (other parts from reference TRBV5-4 and TRBJ1-2): ETGVTQSPTHLIKTRGQQVTLRCSSQSGHNTVSWYQQALGQGPQFIFQYYREEENGRGNFPPRFSGLQFPNYSSELNVNALELDDSALYLCASSLRQGNYGYTFGSGTRLTVV.

This clone was seen a few times. The rearrangement joins TRBV24-1 to TRBJ2-5; 9 bases agree with TRBD1. The CDR3 loop spans 16 amino acids. V shed 4 bases and J 1 base; nucleotides not matched to a gene: 6. CDR1 and CDR2 (germline): KGHDR, SFDVKD. The CDR3 DNA reads TGTGCCACCAGTGACTGGAAACAGGGGGCCCAAGAGACCCAGTACTTC. This translates into CATSDWKQGAQETQYF.

The V call is TRBV28, the J call TRBJ2-7; possible D gene TRBD1, 5 bases. Trimming cost V 6 bases and J 0 bases, with 9 bases left between them. CDR3 size: 13 residues. The germline gives CDR1 MDHEN, CDR2 SYDVKM. The CDR3 DNA follows: TGTGCCAGCAGGGTGGACATCTCCTACGAGCAGTACTTC. It specifies CASRVDISYEQYF.

The table lists this clone with a few counts. This sequence joins TRBV6-5 and TRBJ2-1; D is unresolved. Germline CDR1 and CDR2: MNHEY and SVGAGI. The CDR3 has 15 residues. Trimming cost V 0 bases and J 3 bases, with 9 bases left between them. As DNA, the CDR3 is TGTGCCAGCAGTTACTCGGGCTACAACTACAATGAGCAGTTCTTC. Encoded protein: CASSYSGYNYNEQFF.

This chain connects TRBV18 to TRBJ2-7; 9 bases match TRBD2. This CDR3 has 19 residues. V shed 3 bases and J 3 bases; nucleotides not matched to a gene: 18. Per the germline V gene, CDR1 is KGHSH and CDR2 is LQKENI. In DNA, the CDR3 is TGTGCCAGCTCACCGGGGCGGGAGGGCCGACACTTACTCTACTACGAGCAGTACTTC. Translation gives CASSPGREGRHLLYYEQYF.

V usage is TRBV5-8 and J usage is TRBJ2-1; tentatively, D is TRBD2 (6 bases). V lost 7 bases, J lost 3 bases, and 20 bases lay in between. The CDR3 is 16 amino acids. In germline, CDR1 is SGHTS, CDR2 YDEGEE. The CDR3 loop reads CASGGTSDNLYNEQFF. The CDR3 DNA reads TGTGCCAGCGGAGGGACTTCGGATAATCTCTACAATGAGCAGTTCTTC.

The V and J genes are TRBV7-2 and TRBJ1-3; D possibly corresponds to TRBD1 (5 bases). Trimming took off 5 bases at V and 3 bases at J, with 17 bases between the two ends. This CDR3 is 16 amino acids long. CDR1 and CDR2 from the germline V gene are SGHTA and FQGNSA. Written as DNA, the CDR3 is TGTGCCAGCAGCCCTAGCGCCGGGGCGGATGGAAACACCATATATTTT. Amino acid sequence: CASSPSAGADGNTIYF.

The rearrangement uses TRBV7-9 and TRBJ1-1; the D is unclear. The CDR3 extends over 14 amino acids. The germline V gene has CDR1 SEHNR and CDR2 FQNEAQ (reference sequence). Trimming pared 3 bases from V and 3 bases from J, leaving 11 bases between. The CDR3 nucleotides are TGTGCCAGCAGCTTTGGATACGGGGACACTGAAGCTTTCTTT. Its translation is CASSFGYGDTEAFF.

This clone was seen once. V is TRBV5-1 and J is TRBJ2-2; perhaps TRBD2 as D (5 bases). V gave up 0 bases and J gave up 5 bases, with 5 bases separating them. This CDR3 region has 13 residues. CDR1 is SGHRS, CDR2 YFSETQ, per germline. The CDR3 region has the DNA TGCGCCAGCAGCTTGGGCGGGACCGGGGAGCTGTTTTTT. It specifies CASSLGGTGELFF.

The chain couples TRBV27 to TRBJ1-6; tentative D call: TRBD1 (6 bases). The CDR3 length is 14 residues. Germline lookup yields CDR1 MNHEY and CDR2 SMNVEV (reference sequence). Trimming stripped 7 bases from V and 5 bases from J, with 12 bases between. The CDR3 bases are TGTGCCAGCAACTTACAGGGAGATAATTCACCCCTCCACTTT. Its translation: CASNLQGDNSPLHF.

This clone was found a few times. This chain connects TRBV11-2 to TRBJ1-1; 7 nucleotides agree with TRBD1. V shed 5 bases, J shed 1 base, and the junction held 7 bases outside the gene matches. The length of the CDR3 is 15 residues. Germline V CDR1 and CDR2: SGHAT, FQNNGV. The chain's CDR3 is CASSQPGQQNTEAFF. As DNA, the CDR3 is TGTGCCAGCAGCCAACCGGGACAGCAGAACACTGAAGCTTTCTTT.

The chain carries TRBV5-1 and TRBJ2-1, with TRBD1 identical over 9 bases. CDR1 is SGHRS, CDR2 YFSETQ, per germline. The V and J ends lost 2 bases and 6 bases, in that order; junction bases with no gene match: 6. CDR3 length: 15 residues. The CDR3, as DNA: TGCGCCAGCAGCTTCTACAGGGGGCGAGGCAATGAGCAGTTCTTC. Its protein is CASSFYRGRGNEQFF.

The sample holds a few counts of this clone. V usage is TRBV7-2 and J usage is TRBJ2-2; 7 bases fit TRBD2. The CDR3 extends over 16 amino acids. V lost 4 bases and J lost 1; bases outside the gene matches: 6. Germline loops: CDR1 SGHTA, CDR2 FQGNSA. The CDR3 protein is CASSSLTSVNTGELFF. The CDR3 DNA is TGTGCCAGCAGCTCTCTAACTAGCGTGAACACCGGGGAGCTGTTTTTT. Together with reference TRBV7-2 and TRBJ2-2, the CDR3 gives the full variable domain: GAGVSQSPSNKVTEKGKDVELRCDPISGHTALYWYRQSLGQGLEFLIYFQGNSAPDKSGLPSDRFSAERTGGSVSTLTIQRTQQEDSAVYLCASSSLTSVNTGELFFGEGSRLTVL.

The chain uses TRBV3-1 (or the pseudogene TRBV3-2) and TRBJ1-5; TRBD1 matches 8 bases. Germline V gene lookup returns CDR1 LGHDT and CDR2 YNNKEL (reference sequence). The CDR3 spans 14 residues. V lost 1 base and J lost 7; bases outside the gene matches: 3. CDR3 amino acids: CASSQAQGAQPQHF. The CDR3 nucleotides read TGTGCCAGCAGCCAAGCCCAGGGGGCACAGCCCCAGCATTTT.

The V gene is TRBV11-2, the J gene TRBJ1-4; no reliable D call. Germline CDR1 SGHAT, CDR2 FQNNGV. V lost 1 base, J lost 2 bases, and 14 bases lay in between. This CDR3 has 17 amino acids. CDR3 bases: TGTGCCAGCAGCTTAGTAGGAGGGAGTCGCACTAATGAAAAACTGTTTTTT. It yields the protein CASSLVGGSRTNEKLFF.

V is TRBV9 and J is TRBJ2-5, with D perhaps TRBD2 (5 bases). Per the germline V gene, CDR1 is SGDLS and CDR2 is YYNGEE. The CDR3 contains 14 residues. Trimming took 4 bases from V and 5 from J, leaving 15 bases between them. CDR3 DNA: TGTGCCAGCAGCCCCGGAGGTCCCGGGGAGACCCAGTACTTC. It encodes CASSPGGPGETQYF.

The chain is built from TRBV7-2 and TRBJ1-1; D possibly corresponds to TRBD1 (5 bases). The CDR3 spans 16 residues. V was shortened by 2 bases and J by 1 base, with 14 bases between the two germline ends. Germline assignment: CDR1 SGHTA and CDR2 FQGNSA. The CDR3 is CASSLMGGLSNTEAFF. The CDR3 DNA sequence: TGTGCCAGCAGCTTAATGGGGGGACTGTCGAACACTGAAGCTTTCTTT. Full variable domain (rest looked up from reference TRBV7-2 and TRBJ1-1): GAGVSQSPSNKVTEKGKDVELRCDPISGHTALYWYRQSLGQGLEFLIYFQGNSAPDKSGLPSDRFSAERTGGSVSTLTIQRTQQEDSAVYLCASSLMGGLSNTEAFFGQGTRLTVV.

The chain carries TRBV4-1 and TRBJ2-1; 10 bases are shared with TRBD2. Trimming took 7 bases from V and 3 from J; bases not matched to a gene: 0. The CDR3 totals 13 residues. The germline CDR1 and CDR2 sequences are MGHRA and YSYEKL. The CDR3 spells CASTSGGYNEQFF. In DNA, the CDR3 is TGCGCCAGCACTAGCGGGGGCTACAATGAGCAGTTCTTC.

V gene TRBV27 combines with J gene TRBJ1-2; 9 nucleotides match TRBD1. V lost 6 bases and J lost 8; bases outside the gene matches: 7. The CDR3 is made up of 13 amino acids. CDR1 and CDR2 (germline): MNHEY, SMNVEV (reference sequence). This CDR3 is CASRAGTGNGYTF. The DNA for the CDR3 is TGTGCCAGCAGAGCCGGGACAGGGAACGGCTACACCTTC.

This clone has only one observation. CDR3 loop: CASSQGRSSGNTIYF. The CDR3 coding sequence is TGCGCCAGCAGCCAAGGGAGGAGCTCTGGAAACACCATATATTTT. The rearrangement joins TRBV4-3 to TRBJ1-3; D is unclear. In germline, CDR1 is LGHNA, CDR2 YSLEER. Trimming pared 1 base from V and 0 bases from J, leaving 7 bases between. The CDR3 is made up of 15 amino acids.

This chain connects TRBV5-1 to TRBJ2-5; 7 bases are a match to TRBD1. V was pared by 4 bases and J by 2 bases, with 8 bases of the junction left unmatched. The CDR3 is 15 residues long. Germline V CDR1 and CDR2: SGHRS, YFSETQ. The CDR3, as DNA: TGCGCCAGCAGCCCTACGGGACAGCTACAAGAGACCCAGTACTTC. It encodes CASSPTGQLQETQYF.

This chain joins TRBV20-1 and TRBJ2-7; 9 bases are a match to TRBD2. The germline V gene encodes CDR1 DFQATT and CDR2 SNEGSKA (reference sequence). The CDR3 covers 11 residues. Losses at the gene ends were 7 bases for V and 12 bases for J; bases not matched to a gene: 10. CDR3 DNA sequence: TGCAGTGTCGTCGCGGGACTAGCCTTGTACTTC. Translated, it gives CSVVAGLALYF.

V gene TRBV12-3 or TRBV12-4 combines with J gene TRBJ1-1, with D uncertain. V was clipped by 3 bases and J by 1 base, with 6 bases between them. The CDR3 is made up of 13 amino acids. CDR3 protein: CASSFTGNTEAFF. For the CDR3, the DNA is TGTGCCAGCAGTTTTACTGGGAACACTGAAGCTTTCTTT.

This clone has only one observation. The chain has TRBV29-1 and TRBJ1-1; D is ambiguous. CDR1 is SQVTM and CDR2 is ANQGSEA in the germline V gene. Trimming left V 5 bases short and J 1 base short, with 8 bases between. The CDR3 sequence is 12 residues long. CDR3 coding DNA: TGCAGCGTTTCGACAACGAACACTGAAGCTTTCTTT. Encoded protein: CSVSTTNTEAFF.

As to this clone: Other DNA sequences in the same sample also yield this CDR3. This chain links TRBV9 with TRBJ1-1; a weak D match, TRBD1 (5 bases). The CDR3 loop spans 14 amino acids. V was shortened by 0 bases and J by 1 base, with 7 bases between the two germline ends. The germline V gene has CDR1 SGDLS and CDR2 YYNGEE. The CDR3 DNA sequence: TGTGCCAGCAGCGTAGCAGACAGGAACACTGAAGCTTTCTTT. This codes for CASSVADRNTEAFF.

The chain carries TRBV10-1 and TRBJ1-6; D is possibly TRBD1 (6 bases). The CDR3 extends over 14 amino acids. Germline V lookup: CDR1 WNHNN, CDR2 SYGVQD (reference sequence). Trimming cost V 5 bases and J 7 bases, with 12 bases left between them. CDR3: CASSQGHENSPLHF. DNA of the CDR3: TGCGCCAGCAGTCAGGGACACGAAAATTCACCCCTCCACTTT.

V usage is TRBV19 and J usage is TRBJ2-2; D is undetermined. Trimming cost V 5 bases and J 0 bases, with 13 bases left between them. CDR1 is LNHDA and CDR2 is SQIVND in the germline V gene (reference sequence). This CDR3 spans 16 amino acids. The CDR3 DNA reads TGTGCCAGTAGTCTCCTAACTAACGCGAACACCGGGGAGCTGTTTTTT. This sequence encodes CASSLLTNANTGELFF.

This chain uses TRBV7-6 with TRBJ2-1; TRBD2 matches 7 bases. The germline V gene has CDR1 SGHVS and CDR2 FNYEAQ. This CDR3 spans 15 amino acids. V lost 1 base and J lost 7; bases outside the gene matches: 7. In nucleotides, the CDR3 is TGTGCCAGCAGCTTAGTGGCGGGAGAAGCGAATGAGCAGTTCTTC. This sequence encodes CASSLVAGEANEQFF.